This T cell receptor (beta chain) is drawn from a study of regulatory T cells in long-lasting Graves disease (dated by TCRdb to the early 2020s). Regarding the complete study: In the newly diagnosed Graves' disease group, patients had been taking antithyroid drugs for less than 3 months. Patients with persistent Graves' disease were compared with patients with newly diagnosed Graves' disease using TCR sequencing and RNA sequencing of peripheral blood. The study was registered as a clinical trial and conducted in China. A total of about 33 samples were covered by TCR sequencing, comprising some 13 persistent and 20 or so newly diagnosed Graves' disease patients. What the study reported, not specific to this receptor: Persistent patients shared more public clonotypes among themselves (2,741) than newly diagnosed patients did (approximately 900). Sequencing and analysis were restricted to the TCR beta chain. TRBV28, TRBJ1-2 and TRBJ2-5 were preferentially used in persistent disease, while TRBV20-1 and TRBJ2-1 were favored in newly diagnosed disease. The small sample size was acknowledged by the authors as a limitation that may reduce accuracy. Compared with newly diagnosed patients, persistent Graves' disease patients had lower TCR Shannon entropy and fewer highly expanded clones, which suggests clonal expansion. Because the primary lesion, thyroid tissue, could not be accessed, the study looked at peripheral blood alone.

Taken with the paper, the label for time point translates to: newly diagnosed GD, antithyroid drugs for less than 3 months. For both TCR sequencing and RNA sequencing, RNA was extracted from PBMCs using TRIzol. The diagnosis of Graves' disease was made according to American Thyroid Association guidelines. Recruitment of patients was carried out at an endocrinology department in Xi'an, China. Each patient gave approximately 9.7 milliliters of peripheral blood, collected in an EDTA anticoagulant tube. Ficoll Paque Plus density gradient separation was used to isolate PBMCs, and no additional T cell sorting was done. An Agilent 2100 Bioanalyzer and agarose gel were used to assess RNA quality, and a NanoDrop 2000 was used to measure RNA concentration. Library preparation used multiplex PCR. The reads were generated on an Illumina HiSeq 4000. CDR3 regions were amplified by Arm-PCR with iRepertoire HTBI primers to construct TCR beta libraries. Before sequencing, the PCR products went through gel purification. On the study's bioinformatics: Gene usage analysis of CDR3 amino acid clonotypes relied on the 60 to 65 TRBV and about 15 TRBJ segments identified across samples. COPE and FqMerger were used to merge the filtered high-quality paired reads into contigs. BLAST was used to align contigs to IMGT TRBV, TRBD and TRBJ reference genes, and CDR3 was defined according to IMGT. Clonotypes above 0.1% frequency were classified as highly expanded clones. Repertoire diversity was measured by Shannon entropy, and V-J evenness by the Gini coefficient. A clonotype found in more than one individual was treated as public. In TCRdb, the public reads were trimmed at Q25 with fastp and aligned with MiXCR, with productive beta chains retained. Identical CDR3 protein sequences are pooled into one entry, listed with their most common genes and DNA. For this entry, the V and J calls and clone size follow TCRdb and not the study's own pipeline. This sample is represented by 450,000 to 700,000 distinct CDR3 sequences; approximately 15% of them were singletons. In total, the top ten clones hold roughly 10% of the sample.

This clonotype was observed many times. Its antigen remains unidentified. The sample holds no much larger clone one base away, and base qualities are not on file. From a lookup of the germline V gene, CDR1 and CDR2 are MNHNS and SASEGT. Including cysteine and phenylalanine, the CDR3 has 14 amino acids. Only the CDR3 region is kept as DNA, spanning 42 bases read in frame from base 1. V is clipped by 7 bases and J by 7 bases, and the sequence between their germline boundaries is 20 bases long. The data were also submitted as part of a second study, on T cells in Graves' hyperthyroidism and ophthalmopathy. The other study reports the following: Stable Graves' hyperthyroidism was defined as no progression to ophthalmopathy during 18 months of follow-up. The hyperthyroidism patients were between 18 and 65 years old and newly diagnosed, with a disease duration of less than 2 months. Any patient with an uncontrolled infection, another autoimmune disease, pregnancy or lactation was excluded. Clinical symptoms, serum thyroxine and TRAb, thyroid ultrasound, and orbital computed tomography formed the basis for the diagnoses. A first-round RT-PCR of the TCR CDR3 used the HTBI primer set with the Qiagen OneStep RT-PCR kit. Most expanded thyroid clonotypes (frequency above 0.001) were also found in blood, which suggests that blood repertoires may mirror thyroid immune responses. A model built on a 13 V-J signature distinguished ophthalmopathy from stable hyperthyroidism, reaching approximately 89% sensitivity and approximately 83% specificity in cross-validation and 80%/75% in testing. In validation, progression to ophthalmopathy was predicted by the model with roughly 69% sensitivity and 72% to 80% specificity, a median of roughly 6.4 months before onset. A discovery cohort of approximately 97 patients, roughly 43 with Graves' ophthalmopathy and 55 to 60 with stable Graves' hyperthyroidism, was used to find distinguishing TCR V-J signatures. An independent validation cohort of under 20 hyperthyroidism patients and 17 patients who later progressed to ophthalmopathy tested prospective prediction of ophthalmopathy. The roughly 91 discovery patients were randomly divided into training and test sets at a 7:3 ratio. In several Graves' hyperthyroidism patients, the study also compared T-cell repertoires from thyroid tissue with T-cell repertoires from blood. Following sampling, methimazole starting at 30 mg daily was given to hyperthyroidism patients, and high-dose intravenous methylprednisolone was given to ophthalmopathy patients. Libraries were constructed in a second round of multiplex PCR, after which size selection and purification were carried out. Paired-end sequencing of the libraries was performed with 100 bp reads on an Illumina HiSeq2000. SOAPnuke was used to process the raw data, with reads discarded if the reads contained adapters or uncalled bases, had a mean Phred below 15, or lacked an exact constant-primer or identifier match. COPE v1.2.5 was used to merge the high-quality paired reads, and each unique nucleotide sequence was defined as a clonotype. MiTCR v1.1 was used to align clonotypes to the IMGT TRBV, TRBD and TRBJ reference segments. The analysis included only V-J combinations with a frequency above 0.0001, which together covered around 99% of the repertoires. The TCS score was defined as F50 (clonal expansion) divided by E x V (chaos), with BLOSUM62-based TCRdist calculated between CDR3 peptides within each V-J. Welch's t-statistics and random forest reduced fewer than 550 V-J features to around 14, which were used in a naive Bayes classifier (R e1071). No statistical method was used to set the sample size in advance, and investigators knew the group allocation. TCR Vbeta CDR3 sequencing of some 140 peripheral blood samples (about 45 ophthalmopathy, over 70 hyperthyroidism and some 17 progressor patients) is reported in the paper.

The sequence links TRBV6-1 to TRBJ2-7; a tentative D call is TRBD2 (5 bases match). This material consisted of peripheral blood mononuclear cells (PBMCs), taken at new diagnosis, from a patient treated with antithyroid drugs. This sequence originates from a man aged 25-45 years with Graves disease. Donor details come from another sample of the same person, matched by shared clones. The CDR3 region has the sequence CASTSAAQTGEQYF. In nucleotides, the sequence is TGTGCCAGCACCTCAGCGGCCCAGACTGGGGAGCAGTACTTC.